This T cell receptor (beta chain) was sequenced for a study of OX40 agonist ivuxolimab in advanced cancers. At the level of the study: Patients' therapy was ivuxolimab, an antibody that acts as an agonist of OX40 (CD134). Prior therapy, whether anti-PD-1, anti-PD-L1 or anti-CTLA-4, was allowed, and roughly 44% had some.

As regards this clone: Antigen: not known.

General observations from the study: Researchers report that CD8+ T cells had, on average, more expanded clones than CD4+.

TCRdb's table, derived via immunoSEQ multiplex PCR, lists solely in-frame clones and lacks some. The sample lists around 67,000 clones; approximately 85% were seen once. Patients had blood sampled at baseline and again on cycle 4 day 1 and cycle 7 day 1. With 4 bases clipped from V and 5 bases from J, the junction kept 5 bases outside the gene matches. The CDR3 totals 15 residues. Germline assignment: CDR1 SGHVS and CDR2 FNYEAQ. The sample here was CD4+ or CD8+ T cells sorted from blood, taken in a trial of the OX40 agonist ivuxolimab. This TCR was recovered from an adult with an advanced solid tumor such as melanoma, head and neck, liver or kidney cancer. The gene calls are TRBV7-6 and TRBJ2-5; TRBD2 matches at 12 bases. The CDR3 spells CASSSSGGAGETQYF. The CDR3 nucleotides are TGTGCCAGCAGCTCTAGCGGGGGGGCCGGGGAGACCCAGTACTTC.